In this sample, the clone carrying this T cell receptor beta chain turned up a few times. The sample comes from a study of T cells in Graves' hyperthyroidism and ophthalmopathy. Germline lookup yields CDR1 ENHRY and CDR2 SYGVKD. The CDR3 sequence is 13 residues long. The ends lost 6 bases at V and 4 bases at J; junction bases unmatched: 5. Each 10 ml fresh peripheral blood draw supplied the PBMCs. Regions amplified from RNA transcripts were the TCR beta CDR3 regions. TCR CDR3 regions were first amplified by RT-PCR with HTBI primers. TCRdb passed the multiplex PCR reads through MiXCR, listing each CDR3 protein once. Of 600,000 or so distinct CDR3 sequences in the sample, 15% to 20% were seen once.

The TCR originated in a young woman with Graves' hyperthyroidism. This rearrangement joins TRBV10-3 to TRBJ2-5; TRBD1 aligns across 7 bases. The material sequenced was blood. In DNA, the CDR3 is TGTGCCATCAGGGCTGACAGGGTAGAGACCCAGTACTTC. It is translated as CAIRADRVETQYF.